This TCR beta chain was documented in a study of T cells in Graves' hyperthyroidism and ophthalmopathy. As to this clonotype: The target antigen is unknown.

The TCR beta CDR3 regions underwent amplification using RNA transcripts as the source. Initially, a first-round RT-PCR of the TCR CDR3 employed the HTBI primer set. TCRdb ran MiXCR on the multiplex PCR reads and lists one entry per CDR3 protein. The sample carries roughly 630,000 distinct CDR3 sequences, approximately 14% recorded once. General study points: A 13 V-J model separated ophthalmopathy from stable hyperthyroidism. Most thyroid clonotypes expanded above 0.001 appeared in blood too.

Unmatched junction bases numbered 8, after V lost 1 base and J lost 5 bases. Germline lookup yields CDR1 SGHNT and CDR2 YENEEA. The CDR3 sequence is 17 residues long. Among the patients, aged 18 to 65, hyperthyroidism was newly diagnosed and had lasted under 2 months. The clonotype originates from a young woman with Graves' hyperthyroidism. The chain couples TRBV11-3 to TRBJ2-2; 9 nucleotides agree with TRBD2. Sequences were obtained from blood. CDR3 in DNA: TGTGCCAGCAGCTTAGTGTTAGCGGGAGTTCTTACCGGGGAGCTGTTTTTT. Encoded protein: CASSLVLAGVLTGELFF.